The clone carrying this TCR beta chain was seen a few times. The antigen remains unidentified. This sample is drawn from a study of identical twins. Study results and caveats: Whereas memory repertoires showed no such difference, abundant cord blood beta clonotypes carried fewer insertions.

The germline V gene has CDR1 SGHRS and CDR2 YFSETQ. V was cut by 7 bases and J by 2 bases, with 18 bases left in between. The CDR3 is made up of 15 amino acids. Unique molecular identifiers were present on the cDNA, which also gained a universal primer site by template switching. TCRdb called the 5' RACE reads again in MiXCR, with one record for every CDR3 protein. The data contain approximately 670,000 distinct CDR3 sequences, roughly 6.2% of them seen just once; the ten biggest clones take up roughly 2%. The origin of this receptor is a man aged 18 to 29 in good health. The chain recombines TRBV5-1 with TRBJ1-1; D is possibly TRBD1 (6 bases). Material for sequencing was naive T cells sorted from blood. In DNA, the CDR3 is TGCGCCAGCGGCGGACTTGGAGGGGGTAACACTGAAGCTTTCTTT. It yields the protein CASGGLGGGNTEAFF.